These T cell receptor beta chains were read from a single sample in a study of T cell changes during pregnancy in multiple sclerosis. TCRdb's copy holds only in-frame clones and misses some; the assay was immunoSEQ multiplex PCR. The sample includes around 80,000 clones, about 96% of them seen just once. Material: peripheral blood, obtained in the second trimester of pregnancy. These receptor sequences come from a female donor with multiple sclerosis, enrolled in a pregnancy study. Each CDR3 is given with its conserved first and last residue. A D gene is named only where the DNA matches it firmly. The size of a clone is reported for some rows only, either as once, few or many, or as a class for expanded clones.

>TRBV10-1|TRBJ2-7|.|.
CASSESARYEQYF
TGCGCCAGCAGTGAGTCGGCCCGCTACGAGCAGTACTTC
>TRBV18|TRBJ2-5|.|.
CASSPPGFEAIETQYF
TGTGCCAGCTCACCACCAGGATTCGAGGCAATAGAGACCCAGTACTTC
>TRBV7-9|TRBJ2-7|.|.
CASSEGPREQYF
TGTGCCAGCAGCGAGGGCCCCCGCGAGCAGTACTTC
>TRBV27|TRBJ2-7|.|TRBD2
CASSLSRTSGYEQYF
TGTGCCAGCAGTTTATCTAGGACTAGCGGATACGAGCAGTACTTC
>TRBV7-2|TRBJ2-7|.|.
CASSAGLRGTSYEQYF
TGTGCCAGCAGCGCCGGACTGCGCGGTACCTCCTACGAGCAGTACTTC
>TRBV27|TRBJ2-7|.|TRBD2
CASSLLGLAGSYEQYF
TGTGCCAGCAGTTTATTGGGGCTAGCGGGCTCCTACGAGCAGTACTTC
>TRBV7-8|TRBJ1-2|.|TRBD1
CASSSGGTGSGYTF
TGTGCCAGCAGCTCAGGCGGGACAGGGAGCGGCTACACCTTC
>TRBV30|TRBJ2-1|.|.
CAWNEGGDNEQFF
TGTGCCTGGAATGAGGGCGGCGACAATGAGCAGTTCTTC
>TRBV15|TRBJ1-3|.|.
CATSRDAASSGNTIYF
TGTGCCACCAGCAGAGATGCAGCGAGCTCTGGAAACACCATATATTTT
>TRBV7-9|TRBJ2-7|.|.
CASSQSTVLLGYEQYF
TGTGCCAGCAGCCAGTCGACAGTCCTTTTAGGATACGAGCAGTACTTC
>TRBV4-2|TRBJ2-3|.|TRBD2
CASSLGTSGRFNTDTQYF
TGTGCCAGCAGCCTAGGGACTAGCGGGAGGTTTAACACAGATACGCAGTATTTT
>TRBV2|TRBJ2-3|.|.
CASREGGDTQYF
TGTGCCAGCAGAGAGGGCGGGGATACGCAGTATTTT
>TRBV5-1|TRBJ2-5|.|.
CASSPSLSGVLQETQYF
TGCGCCAGCAGCCCCTCGCTCTCGGGGGTATTACAAGAGACCCAGTACTTC
>TRBV7-2|TRBJ2-4|.|.
CASSAGLAKNIQYF
TGTGCCAGCTCGGCAGGACTAGCCAAAAACATTCAGTACTTC
>TRBV29-1|TRBJ2-1|.|TRBD1
CSARQGASNEQFF
TGCAGCGCTAGACAGGGGGCATCCAATGAGCAGTTCTTC
>TRBV19|TRBJ1-1|.|.
CASSIDGRVRTEAFF
TGTGCCAGTAGTATAGACGGCAGGGTGAGGACTGAAGCTTTCTTT
>TRBV19|TRBJ2-5|.|TRBD1
CASSIDGTGGQETQYF
TGTGCCAGTAGTATAGATGGGACAGGGGGACAAGAGACCCAGTACTTC
>TRBV27|TRBJ2-7|.|.
CASSSGQYF
TGTGCCAGCAGCTCCGGGCAGTACTTC
>TRBV27|TRBJ2-7|.|TRBD2
CASSFFGLAGENSYEQYF
TGTGCCAGCAGTTTCTTCGGACTAGCGGGAGAAAACTCCTACGAGCAGTACTTC
>TRBV5-8|TRBJ2-5|.|.
CASTETQYF
TGTGCCAGCACGGAGACCCAGTACTTC
>TRBV2|TRBJ2-3|.|TRBD2
CASSSGGLAGGADTQYF
TGTGCCAGCAGCTCGGGTGGACTAGCGGGAGGCGCAGATACGCAGTATTTT
>TRBV7-2|TRBJ2-3|.|TRBD2
CASSLGLAGQYF
TGTGCCAGCAGCTTAGGTCTAGCGGGGCAGTATTTT
>TRBV30|TRBJ1-4|.|.
CAWTSGVGEKLFF
TGTGCCTGGACGTCGGGGGTGGGTGAAAAACTGTTTTTT
>TRBV6-5|TRBJ2-3|.|TRBD2
CASSYRTSGTDTQYF
TGTGCCAGCAGTTATAGGACTAGCGGCACCGATACGCAGTATTTT
>TRBV28|TRBJ2-2|.|.
CASSLTSRELFF
TGTGCCAGCAGTTTAACTAGCCGGGAGCTGTTTTTT
>TRBV4-1|TRBJ2-7|.|TRBD1
CASSQPYRDRVYEQYF
TGCGCCAGCAGCCAGCCCTACCGGGACAGGGTGTACGAGCAGTACTTC
>TRBV5-6|TRBJ2-7|.|.
CASSLFDGDPYEQYF
TGTGCCAGCAGCCTGTTCGACGGGGATCCCTACGAGCAGTACTTC
>TRBV2|TRBJ2-2|.|.
CASRLAVNTGELFF
TGTGCCAGCAGACTAGCCGTAAACACCGGGGAGCTGTTTTTT
>TRBV7-2|TRBJ2-5|.|TRBD2
CASSPPMGGSGFRETQYF
TGTGCCAGCAGCCCCCCAATGGGCGGGAGTGGCTTCAGAGAGACCCAGTACTTC
>TRBV2|TRBJ2-6|.|TRBD1
CASREQGTTGANVLTF
TGTGCCAGCAGGGAACAGGGGACCACTGGGGCCAACGTCCTGACTTTC
>TRBV11-2|TRBJ2-7|once|.
CASSPAYEQYF
TGTGCCAGCAGCCCGGCCTACGAGCAGTACTTC
>TRBV19|TRBJ2-1|.|TRBD2
CASSIVGRAGNEQFF
TGTGCCAGTAGTATTGTCGGGAGGGCCGGGAATGAGCAGTTCTTC
>TRBV5-4|TRBJ2-7|.|TRBD1
CASSSRGQGAYEQYF
TGTGCCAGCAGCTCTAGGGGACAGGGGGCCTACGAGCAGTACTTC
>TRBV29-1|TRBJ2-2|.|.
CSVGAGTGELFF
TGCAGCGTTGGGGCAGGGACCGGGGAGCTGTTTTTT
>TRBV29-1|TRBJ2-7|.|TRBD1
CSARGSQGGFSYEQYF
TGCAGCGCCAGGGGGTCTCAGGGCGGCTTCTCCTACGAGCAGTACTTC
>TRBV28|TRBJ2-1|.|.
CATTLTSFYYNEQFF
TGTGCCACGACCTTAACTAGCTTTTATTACAATGAGCAGTTCTTC
>TRBV6-5|TRBJ2-6|once|.
CASSHHKTSNVLTF
TGTGCCAGCAGCCACCATAAAACTTCCAACGTCCTGACTTTC
>TRBV27|TRBJ2-7|.|TRBD1
CASSFLGTEMQYF
TGTGCCAGCAGTTTCCTCGGGACAGAGATGCAGTACTTC
>TRBV6-5|TRBJ1-1|.|.
CASSYAGGTEAFF
TGTGCCAGCAGTTACGCAGGAGGTACTGAAGCTTTCTTT
>TRBV27|TRBJ1-1|few|.
CASSTAGRMNTEAFF
TGTGCCAGCAGCACTGCGGGACGGATGAACACTGAAGCTTTCTTT
>TRBV27|TRBJ2-7|.|.
CASSLSYKLGLVTRSSYEQYF
TGTGCCAGCAGTTTATCGTATAAGTTGGGCCTCGTAACCCGTAGCTCCTACGAGCAGTACTTC
>TRBV7-2|TRBJ2-3|.|.
CASSLVPLSTDTQYF
TGTGCCAGCAGCTTAGTCCCTCTTAGCACAGATACGCAGTATTTT
>TRBV13|TRBJ2-7|.|TRBD1
CASSLWAPGQGNEQYF
TGTGCCAGCAGCTTATGGGCCCCGGGACAGGGGAACGAGCAGTACTTC
>TRBV9|TRBJ1-3|.|.
CASSVWGDSGNTIYF
TGTGCCAGCAGCGTTTGGGGGGACTCTGGAAACACCATATATTTT
>TRBV7-9|TRBJ1-2|.|TRBD1
CASRAPGQGADGYTF
TGTGCCAGCAGAGCTCCGGGACAGGGGGCGGATGGCTACACCTTC
>TRBV19|TRBJ2-5|.|TRBD1
CASSRSGTVQETQYF
TGTGCCAGTAGTCGGAGTGGGACAGTCCAAGAGACCCAGTACTTC